Listed below are T cell receptor beta chains from one sample, sequenced in a study of blood T cells in healthy people across ages. TCRdb passed the 5' RACE reads through MiXCR, listing each CDR3 protein once. Of 1.8 million or so distinct CDR3 sequences in the sample, roughly two fifths are singletons; the top ten hold about 23%. Sequences were obtained from blood. The source of these receptors is a human donor in good health. The CDR3 runs from the conserved cysteine through the conserved F or W.

len | v_gene | CDR3aa
16 | TRBV4-3 | CASSQEILAGRNEQYF
15 | TRBV6-6 | CASIRGGGQVYEQYF
18 | TRBV4-3 | CASSQRALRDYDQDTQYF
13 | TRBV29-1 | CSVEPRGLLEQFF
16 | TRBV4-1 | CASSQGFRSIGQPQHF
14 | TRBV28 | CASSFPLGINEQFF
15 | TRBV12-3/TRBV12-4 | CASSLSLAGGDEQFF
19 | TRBV5-1 | CASSCYLAGGPYSYNEQFF
12 | TRBV30 | CAWTGGAETQYF
14 | TRBV9 | CASSGNRDRYGYTF
14 | TRBV29-1 | CSVEGTQGGVTQYF
14 | TRBV20-1 | CSASKNRPNQPLHF
14 | TRBV3-1 | CASSSGGVGETQYF
14 | TRBV2 | CASSEIATVYGYTF
15 | TRBV19 | CASSTDRVGNQPQHF
16 | TRBV4-2 | CASSQPGTGQGYEQYF
15 | TRBV7-2 | CASSVNRGRQETQYF
13 | TRBV12-3/TRBV12-4 | CASSQEDGYGYTF
15 | TRBV28 | CASTPPGGAQETQYF
14 | TRBV30 | CAWKAGQPNEKLFF
16 | TRBV7-2 | CASSLFTGTGGSPLHF
13 | TRBV12-3/TRBV12-4 | CASSLQRNTEAFF
14 | TRBV12-3/TRBV12-4 | CASSLGGRGNEQYF
16 | TRBV18 | CASSLERGLGSYEQYF
15 | TRBV5-1 | CASSLRGLTTDTQYF
15 | TRBV20-1 | CSARDVGGAYNEQYF
16 | TRBV7-9 | CASSAYSGTAPYEQFF
15 | TRBV27 | CASSPSGSTGETQYF
12 | TRBV29-1 | CSAGWAGETQYF
15 | TRBV4-2 | CASSQVAGGDYGYTF
14 | TRBV9 | CASSVGEEDYGYTF
15 | TRBV5-1 | CASSDRTGIPYEQYF
19 | TRBV6-1 | CASSASGGAGFGTNYGYTF
16 | TRBV6-2/TRBV6-3 | CASSYSRRISSYEQYF
12 | TRBV7-9 | CASAPSGYGYTF
15 | TRBV5-1 | CASSLDGTAQETQYF
14 | TRBV2 | CASSINGDNSPLHF
14 | TRBV7-2 | CASSLGAGLRPQHF
13 | TRBV20-1 | CSASGLREDTRYF
16 | TRBV4-1 | CASNQRSGTGPYEQYF
18 | TRBV20-1 | CSAPPAWGSEGAKNIQYF
13 | TRBV12-3/TRBV12-4 | CASSSHETTEAFF
14 | TRBV11-1 | CASSHSGDSNEQFF
15 | TRBV9 | CASSTSGGQLYGYTF
13 | TRBV24-1 | CATSDATVYGYTF
13 | TRBV12-3/TRBV12-4 | CASSPPAVLTQYF
12 | TRBV20-1 | CSALQGSYEQYF
12 | TRBV20-1 | CSAIRESYEQYF